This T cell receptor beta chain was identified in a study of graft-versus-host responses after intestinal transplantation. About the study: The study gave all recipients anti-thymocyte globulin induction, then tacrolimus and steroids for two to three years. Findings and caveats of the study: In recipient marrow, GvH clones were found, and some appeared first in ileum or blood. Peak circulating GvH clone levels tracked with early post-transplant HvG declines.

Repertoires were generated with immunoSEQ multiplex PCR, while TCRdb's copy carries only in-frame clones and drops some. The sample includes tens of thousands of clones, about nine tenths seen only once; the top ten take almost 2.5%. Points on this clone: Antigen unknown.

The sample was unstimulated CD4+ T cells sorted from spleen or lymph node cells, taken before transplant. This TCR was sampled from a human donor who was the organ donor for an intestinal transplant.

This chain's CDR3 is CASSLRLATTDTQYF. CDR3 coding DNA: TGTGCCAGCAGCTTACGACTAGCGACGACAGATACGCAGTATTTT. V is TRBV7-9 and J is TRBJ2-3, with 8 positions matching TRBD2. The CDR3 consists of 15 residues. Germline values: CDR1 SEHNR, CDR2 FQNEAQ (reference sequence). V lost 2 bases to trimming and J lost 3 bases; unmatched junction nucleotides: 4.